This T cell receptor beta chain was profiled in a study of blood T cells in healthy people across ages. The study's findings and limits: Percentage of naive T cells showed a strong correlation with TCR beta diversity. Greater diversity and more naive CD4+ cells were seen in long-lived donors than in aged donors.

As to this clonotype: Its antigen is not known.

V dropped 7 bases and J dropped 2 bases, with 12 bases sitting between them. Germline-derived CDR1 and CDR2 are SGHRS and YFSETQ. CDR3 length: 14 residues. A second PCR, run for about 7 to 11 cycles, used a sample-barcoded 5' primer plus a J-beta primer mix. A 12-random-nucleotide template-switch adaptor tagged each cDNA molecule. TCRdb used MiXCR to reprocess the 5' RACE reads, holding one entry per CDR3 protein. The table has about 970,000 distinct CDR3 sequences, about 53% seen once; the top ten hold roughly a fifth. Material for sequencing was blood. The chain combines TRBV5-1 with TRBJ2-2; TRBD1 might be the D (5 bases). The source of this sequence is a woman in her sixties in good health. The CDR3 loop reads CASRTDTNTGELFF. The CDR3 bases are TGCGCCAGCCGGACGGACACAAACACCGGGGAGCTGTTTTTT.